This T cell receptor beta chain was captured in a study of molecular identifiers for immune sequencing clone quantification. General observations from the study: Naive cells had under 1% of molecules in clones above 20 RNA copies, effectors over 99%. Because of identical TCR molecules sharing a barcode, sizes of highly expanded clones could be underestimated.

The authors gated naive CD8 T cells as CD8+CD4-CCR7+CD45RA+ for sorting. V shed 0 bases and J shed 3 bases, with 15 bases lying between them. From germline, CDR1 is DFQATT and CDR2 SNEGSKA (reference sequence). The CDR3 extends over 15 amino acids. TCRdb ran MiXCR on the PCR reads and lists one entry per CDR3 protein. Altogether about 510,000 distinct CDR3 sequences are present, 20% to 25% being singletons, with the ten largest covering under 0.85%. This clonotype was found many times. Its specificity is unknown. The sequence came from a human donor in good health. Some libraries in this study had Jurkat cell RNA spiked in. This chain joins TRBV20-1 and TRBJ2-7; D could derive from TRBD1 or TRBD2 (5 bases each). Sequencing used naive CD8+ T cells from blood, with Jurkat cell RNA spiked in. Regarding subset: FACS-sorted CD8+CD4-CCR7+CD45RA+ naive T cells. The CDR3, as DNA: TGCAGTGCTAGAGATCGAGGGACCGGCGGCTACGAGCAGTACTTC. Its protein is CSARDRGTGGYEQYF.